The 6 T cell receptor beta chains reported below all come from one sample, sequenced in a study of T cell repertoires in cytomegalovirus infection. TCRdb redid the calling of the reads with MiXCR, one entry per CDR3 protein. The sample includes around 210,000 distinct CDR3 sequences, 6.5% of them seen just once. Sequencing was done on a sample of PBMCs. These receptors all come from a human donor in good health (CMV status not recorded). Some clones in this sample may be carry-over from other donors' samples.

At least ten counts were recorded for this clonotype. This chain links TRBV14 with TRBJ1-1, with D perhaps matching TRBD1 (5 bases). The CDR3 length is 15 residues. The V and J ends lost 3 bases and 4 bases respectively, with 15 bases between them. Germline-derived CDR1 and CDR2 are SGHDN and FVKESK. CDR3 sequence reads: CASSQQTGGSTEAFF. DNA of the CDR3: TGTGCCAGCAGCCAGCAAACAGGTGGGAGCACTGAAGCTTTCTTT.

This clonotype was seen at least ten times. J is TRBJ2-7 and V is TRBV7-2; 10 positions match TRBD1. Germline V gene sequence: CDR1 SGHTA, CDR2 FQGNSA. The CDR3 runs to 14 residues. V shed 3 bases, J shed 7 bases, and the junction held 6 bases outside the gene matches. The CDR3 region is CASSFRTGGEEQYF. CDR3 bases: TGTGCCAGCAGCTTCAGGACAGGGGGGGAGGAGCAGTACTTC.

This clonotype was detected ten times or more. This chain links TRBV4-1 with TRBJ2-7; TRBD1 or TRBD2 may be the D gene (5 bases each). Germline loops: CDR1 MGHRA, CDR2 YSYEKL. V lost 9 bases and J lost 2, with 17 bases in between. The CDR3 spans 14 residues. CDR3 sequence: CARVSGGAPYEQYF. In DNA, the CDR3 is TGCGCCAGGGTAAGTGGGGGTGCACCCTACGAGCAGTACTTC.

The CDR3 is CSVRDRMYEQYF. CDR3 sequence (DNA): TGCAGCGTCCGGGACAGGATGTACGAGCAGTACTTC. The rearrangement joins TRBV29-1 to TRBJ2-7; 8 bases fit TRBD1. Germline V CDR1 and CDR2: SQVTM, ANQGSEA. This CDR3 has 12 residues. V was clipped by 6 bases and J by 4 bases; unmatched bases: 5.

V is TRBV20-1 and J is TRBJ1-1; maybe TRBD1 (5 bases). The CDR3 covers 13 residues. V lost 7 bases and J 0 bases, leaving 12 bases between the germline ends. Germline assignment: CDR1 DFQATT and CDR2 SNEGSKA (reference sequence). This CDR3 reads CSGLRGVNTEAFF. CDR3 sequence (DNA): TGCAGTGGTCTACGGGGGGTGAACACTGAAGCTTTCTTT.

At least ten counts were recorded for this clonotype. V and J are TRBV29-1 and TRBJ2-1; D is uncertain. Between the trimmed V and J ends, which lost 0 bases and 2 bases, there was a span of 14 bases. CDR3 length: 16 amino acids. Germline-derived CDR1 and CDR2 are SQVTM and ANQGSEA. CDR3 DNA sequence: TGCAGCGTTGAAGATCCCGCCAATGGTCCCTACAATGAGCAGTTCTTC. It encodes CSVEDPANGPYNEQFF.